One and the same sample provided the 7 T cell receptor beta chains below, sequenced in a study of T cell clones after liver transplantation. TCRdb keeps only in-frame clones here, not all; method: immunoSEQ multiplex PCR. This table has approximately 51,000 clones, roughly 74% appearing once. This sample comprised CD4+ T cells from blood, obtained around 52 months after liver transplant. These receptors all come from a human patient who received a liver transplant. Some T cells may be provided by the graft donor.

V and J are TRBV7-9 and TRBJ2-1; D is possibly TRBD1 (6 bases). Trimming took 5 bases from V and 8 from J, leaving 16 bases between them. Looked up from germline, CDR1 is SEHNR and CDR2 is FQNEAQ (reference sequence). The CDR3 is made up of 14 amino acids. This CDR3 reads CASSTGSVPHEQFF. The CDR3 nucleotides are TGTGCCAGCAGCACAGGGTCCGTGCCCCATGAGCAGTTCTTC.

The J gene is TRBJ2-5, the V gene TRBV9, with 7 bases matching TRBD2. With 4 bases clipped from V and 5 bases from J, the junction kept 17 bases outside the gene matches. The germline CDR1 and CDR2 sequences are SGDLS and YYNGEE. CDR3 length: 17 residues. This chain's CDR3 is CASSPTFAGVRRETQYF. The DNA for the CDR3 is TGTGCCAGCAGCCCGACTTTTGCGGGGGTACGGCGGGAGACCCAGTACTTC.

This clone was detected only a few times. The rearrangement joins TRBV10-2 to TRBJ2-7; 10 nucleotides align to TRBD1. V lost 0 bases to trimming and J lost 6 bases; unmatched junction nucleotides: 8. CDR1 WSHSY and CDR2 SAAADI come from the germline V gene. The CDR3 has 16 residues. The CDR3 DNA follows: TGCGCCAGCAGTGAGTCGATTAGACAGGGGGCGATCGAGCAGTACTTC. Its protein is CASSESIRQGAIEQYF.

CDR3 sequence: CASTLGTLDNEQFF. DNA for the CDR3: TGCGCCAGCACCCTTGGGACATTAGACAATGAGCAGTTCTTC. The chain joins TRBV5-1 to TRBJ2-1, with D possibly TRBD1 on 6 matching bases. The V gene lost 6 bases and the J gene lost 5 bases, with 15 bases spanning the gap. This CDR3 comprises 14 residues. The V gene's germline CDR1 is SGHRS and CDR2 YFSETQ.

The chain joins TRBV11-3 to TRBJ1-5; tentative D call: TRBD1 (5 bases). CDR1 and CDR2 from the germline V gene are SGHNT and YENEEA. V lost 5 bases, J lost 3 bases, and 17 bases lay in between. The CDR3 contains 16 residues. CDR3 in amino acids: CASSPRPGLPNQPQHF. CDR3 nucleotide sequence: TGTGCCAGCAGCCCACGTCCGGGACTCCCCAATCAGCCCCAGCATTTT.

The chain uses TRBV7-2 and TRBJ1-6; the match to TRBD1 covers 8 bases. This CDR3 spans 16 amino acids. Germline V gene lookup returns CDR1 SGHTA and CDR2 FQGNSA. V lost 3 bases and J lost 9; bases outside the gene matches: 10. CDR3 in amino acids: CASSFGGQGVSSPLHF. CDR3 coding DNA: TGTGCCAGCAGCTTTGGCGGACAGGGTGTGAGTTCACCCCTCCACTTT.

This chain connects TRBV13 to TRBJ1-4; D is possibly TRBD1 (5 bases). This CDR3 spans 14 amino acids. The V end lost 5 bases, the J end lost 0 bases, and 7 bases lay between the germline ends. The V gene's germline CDR1 is PRHDT and CDR2 FYEKMQ (reference sequence). Here the CDR3 DNA reads TGTGCCAGCAGCCAAGGGGCAACTAATGAAAAACTGTTTTTT. It codes for CASSQGATNEKLFF.